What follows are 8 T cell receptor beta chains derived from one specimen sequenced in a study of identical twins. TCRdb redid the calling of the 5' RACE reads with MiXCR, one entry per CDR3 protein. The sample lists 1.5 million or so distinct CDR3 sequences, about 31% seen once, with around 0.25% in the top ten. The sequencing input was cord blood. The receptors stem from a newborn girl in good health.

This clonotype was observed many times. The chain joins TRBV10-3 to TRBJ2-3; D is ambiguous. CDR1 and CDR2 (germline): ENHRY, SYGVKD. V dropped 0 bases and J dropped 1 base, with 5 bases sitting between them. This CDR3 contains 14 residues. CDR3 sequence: CAISESQGTDTQYF. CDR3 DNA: TGTGCCATCAGTGAGTCCCAGGGCACAGATACGCAGTATTTT.

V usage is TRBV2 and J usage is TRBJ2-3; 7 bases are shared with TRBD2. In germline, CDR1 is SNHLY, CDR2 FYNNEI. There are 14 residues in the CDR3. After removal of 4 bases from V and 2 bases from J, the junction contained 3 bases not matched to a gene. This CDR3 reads CASSAGRATDTQYF. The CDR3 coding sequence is TGTGCCAGCAGTGCAGGGAGGGCCACAGATACGCAGTATTTT. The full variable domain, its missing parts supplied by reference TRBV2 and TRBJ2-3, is EPEVTQTPSHQVTQMGQEVILRCVPISNHLYFYWYRQILGQKVEFLVSFYNNEISEKSEIFDDQFSVERPDGSNFTLKIRSTKLEDSAMYFCASSAGRATDTQYFGPGTRLTVL.

The CDR3: CASSAPGNQPQHF. DNA of the CDR3: TGTGCCAGCAGTGCGCCGGGGAATCAGCCCCAGCATTTT. This rearrangement joins TRBV6-1 to TRBJ1-5; D not certain. V was shortened by 4 bases and J by 4 bases, with 8 bases between the two germline ends. Germline V CDR1 and CDR2: MNHNS, SASEGT. The CDR3 contains 13 residues.

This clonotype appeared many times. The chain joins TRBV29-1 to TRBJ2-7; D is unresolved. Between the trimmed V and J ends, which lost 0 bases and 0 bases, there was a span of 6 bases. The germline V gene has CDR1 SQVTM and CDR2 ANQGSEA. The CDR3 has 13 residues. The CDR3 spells CSVEDRSSYEQYF. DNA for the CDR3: TGCAGCGTTGAAGACAGGAGCTCCTACGAGCAGTACTTC.

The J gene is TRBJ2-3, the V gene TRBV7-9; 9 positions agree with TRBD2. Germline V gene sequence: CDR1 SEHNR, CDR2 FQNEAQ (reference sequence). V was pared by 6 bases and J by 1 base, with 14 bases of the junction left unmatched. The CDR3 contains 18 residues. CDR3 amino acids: CASSSPRQLAGRTDTQYF. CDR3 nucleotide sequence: TGTGCCAGCAGTTCCCCCCGCCAACTAGCGGGTCGCACAGATACGCAGTATTTT.

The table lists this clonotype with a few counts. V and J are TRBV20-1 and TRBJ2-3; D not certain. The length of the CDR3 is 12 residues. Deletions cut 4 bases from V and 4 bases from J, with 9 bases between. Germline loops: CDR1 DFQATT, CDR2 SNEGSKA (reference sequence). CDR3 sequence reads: CSATTPPDTQYF. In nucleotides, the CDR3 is TGCAGTGCTACCACGCCCCCAGATACGCAGTATTTT.

The CDR3 DNA follows: TGTGCCAGCAGCCAAGATTCGGGCGGGGGTGAGCAGTTCTTC. Translating it yields CASSQDSGGGEQFF. The genes are TRBV4-2 and TRBJ2-1, with 7 nucleotides matching TRBD2. The V gene's germline CDR1 is LGHNA and CDR2 YNFKEQ. This CDR3 spans 14 amino acids. Trimming at V came to 0 bases and at J to 9 bases, leaving 5 bases not matched to a gene.

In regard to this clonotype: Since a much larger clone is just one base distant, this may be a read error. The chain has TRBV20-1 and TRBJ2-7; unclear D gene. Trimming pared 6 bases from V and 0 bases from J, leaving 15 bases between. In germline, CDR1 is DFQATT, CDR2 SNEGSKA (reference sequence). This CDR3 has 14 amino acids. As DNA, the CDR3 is TGCAGTGCCCCGCTACATGGAGCCTCCTACGAGCAGTACTTC. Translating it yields CSAPLHGASYEQYF.